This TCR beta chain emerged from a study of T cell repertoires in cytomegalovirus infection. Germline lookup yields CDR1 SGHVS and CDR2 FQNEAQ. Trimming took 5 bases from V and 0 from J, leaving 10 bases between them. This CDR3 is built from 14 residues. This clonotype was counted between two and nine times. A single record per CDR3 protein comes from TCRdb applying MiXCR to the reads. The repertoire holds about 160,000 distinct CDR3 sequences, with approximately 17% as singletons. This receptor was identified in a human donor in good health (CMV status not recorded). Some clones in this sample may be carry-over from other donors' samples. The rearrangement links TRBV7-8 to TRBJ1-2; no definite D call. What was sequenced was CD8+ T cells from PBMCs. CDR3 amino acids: CASSPDTSNYGYTF. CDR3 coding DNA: TGTGCCAGCAGCCCCGACACTTCTAACTATGGCTACACCTTC.